This T cell receptor (beta chain) was retrieved from a study of T-cell memory formation after mild COVID-19. From the 5' RACE reads, TCRdb called clonotypes with MiXCR, one entry per CDR3 protein. The sample has just over 50,000 distinct CDR3 sequences, 9.3% seen once. In germline, CDR1 is MNHEY, CDR2 SVGEGT. The CDR3 consists of 15 residues. Trimming took off 6 bases at V and 2 bases at J, with 15 bases between the two ends. This clonotype came up a few times. The sequencing input was PBMCs or a T cell subset sorted from them (not recorded which). The sequence was obtained from an adult woman who had mild COVID-19 (a few samples of this study predate the infection). Cell type and time point are not known. J is TRBJ2-3 and V is TRBV6-2 or TRBV6-3; a weak D match, TRBD1 (6 bases). The CDR3 DNA sequence: TGTGCCAGCAGAGCCCACAGGGTTGCCACAGATACGCAGTATTTT. Amino acid sequence: CASRAHRVATDTQYF.